The clone carrying this T cell receptor beta chain turned up a few times. The antigen is unknown. This CDR3 spans 15 amino acids. CDR1 is MNHEY, CDR2 SVGEGT, per germline. Trimming cost V 7 bases and J 6 bases; bases outside gene matches: 11. The data were obtained in a study of T cell repertoires in cytomegalovirus infection. Study-wide findings and caveats: CMV carriers with the relevant HLA were identified by cumulative public TCR beta family frequency.

TCRdb re-called the reads through MiXCR, storing one row per CDR3 protein. The sample includes about 500,000 distinct CDR3 sequences, more than 30% of them seen just once. Sequences were derived from cultured PBMCs, sampled from culture after CMV antigen stimulation. This rearrangement joins TRBV6-2 or TRBV6-3 to TRBJ2-1; 8 positions match TRBD2. This receptor was identified in a human donor in good health (CMV status not recorded). Some clones in this sample may be carry-over from other donors' samples. The CDR3 bases are TGTGCCAGCACCATAGGGGCGGGAGGAGGCAATGAGCAGTTCTTC. It yields the protein CASTIGAGGGNEQFF.